The next 18 T cell receptor beta chains were all read from a single sample in a study of CD8+ T cells in alopecia areata. Treatment denoted: oral pan-JAK inhibitor, 5-10 mg twice daily. TCR sequencing used cDNA made by reverse transcription of extracted RNA. Clones were sequenced by immunoSEQ multiplex PCR, and TCRdb holds only the in-frame ones, with some missing. The sample shows 95,000 to 110,000 clones, roughly 84% of them seen only once. Sequences were derived from CD8+ T cells sorted from blood, sampled at week 24, from a patient treated with tofacitinib. The receptors come from a human donor with alopecia areata.

The gene calls are TRBV9 and TRBJ2-1, with unresolved D. Trimming took off 5 bases at V and 1 base at J, with 19 bases between the two ends. Germline values: CDR1 SGDLS, CDR2 YYNGEE. The CDR3 length is 17 residues. For the CDR3, the DNA is TGTGCCAGCAGTCCGGATGTGGGTTGGAAGTCCTACAATGAGCAGTTCTTC. It codes for CASSPDVGWKSYNEQFF.

V gene TRBV7-9 combines with J gene TRBJ2-6, with D tentatively TRBD2 (5 bases). Trimming took off 1 base at V and 11 bases at J, with 9 bases between the two ends. CDR3 length equals 13 residues. In germline, CDR1 is SEHNR, CDR2 FQNEAQ (reference sequence). Here the CDR3 reads CASSLEPDYVLTF. The CDR3 DNA sequence: TGTGCCAGCAGCTTAGAACCGGACTACGTCCTGACTTTC.

This rearrangement joins TRBV6-5 to TRBJ2-7; tentatively, D is TRBD1 or TRBD2 (6 bases each). The CDR3 sequence is 15 residues long. Germline V gene lookup returns CDR1 MNHEY and CDR2 SVGAGI. V was shortened by 6 bases and J by 2 bases, with 17 bases between the two germline ends. The CDR3 region is CASRAGPGEAYEQYF. Here the CDR3 DNA reads TGTGCCAGCAGGGCTGGTCCAGGGGAGGCCTACGAGCAGTACTTC.

The chain is built from TRBV6-5 and TRBJ1-1; no reliable D call. The V end lost 5 bases, the J end lost 2 bases, and 12 bases lay between the germline ends. In germline, CDR1 is MNHEY, CDR2 SVGAGI. The CDR3 extends over 14 amino acids. This CDR3 reads CASSPRAVNTEAFF. CDR3 in DNA: TGTGCCAGCAGTCCCAGAGCGGTTAACACTGAAGCTTTCTTT.

V is TRBV5-1 and J is TRBJ2-6; TRBD1 aligns across 8 bases. Trimming at V came to 4 bases and at J to 1 base, leaving 13 bases not matched to a gene. Germline loops: CDR1 SGHRS, CDR2 YFSETQ. This CDR3 spans 19 amino acids. The CDR3 here is CASSRTTGTGLSGANVLTF. DNA of the CDR3: TGCGCCAGCAGCCGTACTACCGGGACAGGCCTTTCTGGGGCCAACGTCCTGACTTTC.

V and J are TRBV27 and TRBJ2-7; D possibly corresponds to TRBD1 (5 bases). This CDR3 is 13 amino acids long. Trimming shortened V by 8 bases and J by 2 bases, and 13 bases separated the two germline ends. Germline values: CDR1 MNHEY, CDR2 SMNVEV (reference sequence). CDR3 sequence: CASGDSPPYEQYF. CDR3 in DNA: TGTGCCAGCGGAGACAGCCCGCCCTACGAGCAGTACTTC.

The chain is built from TRBV11-2 and TRBJ2-3; D ambiguous. The germline gives CDR1 SGHAT, CDR2 FQNNGV. V was pared by 3 bases and J by 2 bases, with 9 bases between. The CDR3 is 14 amino acids. In nucleotides, the CDR3 is TGTGCCAGCAGCTTCCCGCGGCCCACAGATACGCAGTATTTT. Translated, it gives CASSFPRPTDTQYF.

The chain employs TRBV10-3 and TRBJ2-7, with D possibly matching TRBD1 (5 bases). Germline V CDR1 and CDR2: ENHRY, SYGVKD. Trimming took 7 bases from V and 0 from J, leaving 10 bases between them. CDR3 size: 13 residues. This CDR3 reads CAIKQESSYEQYF. CDR3 DNA sequence: TGTGCCATCAAACAGGAGAGCTCCTACGAGCAGTACTTC.

The rearrangement joins TRBV27 to TRBJ2-1; 8 bases are shared with TRBD1. This CDR3 has 14 residues. CDR1 and CDR2 (germline): MNHEY, SMNVEV (reference sequence). J was trimmed by 9 bases and V by 2 bases; bases with no gene match: 6. CDR3 DNA: TGTGCCAGCAGTTTAGTGCAGGGGGCAGGTGAGCAGTTCTTC. Translation: CASSLVQGAGEQFF.

The V call is TRBV6-6, the J call TRBJ2-2; the match to TRBD2 covers 7 bases. The germline CDR1 and CDR2 sequences are MNHNY and SVGAGI (reference sequence). CDR3 length: 16 amino acids. V was clipped by 7 bases and J by 1 base; unmatched bases: 9. CDR3 DNA: TGTGCCAGCACTTTGAGAGGGACTATGAACACCGGGGAGCTGTTTTTT. It specifies CASTLRGTMNTGELFF.

J is TRBJ2-1 and V is TRBV7-9; 7 nucleotides match TRBD2. Losses at the gene ends were 2 bases for V and 14 bases for J; bases not matched to a gene: 15. Germline assignment: CDR1 SEHNR and CDR2 FQNEAQ (reference sequence). The CDR3 length is 15 residues. CDR3 nucleotides: TGTGCCAGCAGCTTATATTCCGGGACTATGTCCGAAAAGTTCTTC. Amino acid sequence: CASSLYSGTMSEKFF.

The chain carries TRBV4-3 and TRBJ2-2; TRBD1 or TRBD2 may be the D gene (7 bases each). CDR3 length equals 14 residues. Germline lookup yields CDR1 LGHNA and CDR2 YSLEER. Between the trimmed V and J ends, which lost 4 bases and 4 bases, there was a span of 10 bases. The CDR3 DNA sequence: TGCGCCAGCAGCCCAGGGGGGGGCACCGGGGAGCTGTTTTTT. Amino acid sequence: CASSPGGGTGELFF.

Note on this clone: Other DNA sequences in the sample encode the same CDR3. The chain employs TRBV27 and TRBJ1-5, with 10 bases lining up with TRBD1. The J segment lost 2 bases and the V segment lost 4 bases, leaving 2 bases of the junction unmatched. Looked up from germline, CDR1 is MNHEY and CDR2 is SMNVEV (reference sequence). CDR3 length: 15 residues. The CDR3 sequence: CASSSGTGGNQPQHF. CDR3 DNA: TGTGCCAGCAGTTCGGGGACAGGGGGCAATCAGCCCCAGCATTTT.

V gene TRBV5-6 combines with J gene TRBJ2-3; tentative D call: TRBD2 (6 bases). The CDR3 length is 16 residues. From germline, CDR1 is SGHDT and CDR2 YYEEEE. V was trimmed by 2 bases and J by 6 bases, leaving 19 bases between them. CDR3 loop: CASSFEAGPPWDTQYF. As DNA, the CDR3 is TGTGCCAGCAGCTTTGAGGCGGGACCCCCGTGGGATACGCAGTATTTT.

The rearrangement joins TRBV4-1 to TRBJ1-1; D ambiguous. V was trimmed by 1 base and J by 6 bases, leaving 9 bases between them. Germline CDR1 MGHRA, CDR2 YSYEKL. This CDR3 has 13 amino acids. CDR3 coding DNA: TGCGCCAGCAGCCAAGGACGCGGCTCTGAAGCTTTCTTT. It translates to CASSQGRGSEAFF.

V gene TRBV25-1 combines with J gene TRBJ2-5; a weak D match, TRBD2 (6 bases). Germline lookup yields CDR1 MGHDK and CDR2 SYGVNS. This CDR3 is 15 amino acids long. V lost 2 bases to trimming and J lost 2 bases, with 12 bases between them. Here the CDR3 DNA reads TGTGCCAGCAGTGAACGGCGGACTACACAAGAGACCCAGTACTTC. Residues: CASSERRTTQETQYF.

The chain combines TRBV19 with TRBJ2-3; 10 nucleotides match TRBD2. Germline lookup yields CDR1 LNHDA and CDR2 SQIVND (reference sequence). The junction had 8 bases not matched to a gene; V was cut back by 5 bases and J by 3 bases. This CDR3 has 16 amino acids. In DNA, the CDR3 is TGTGCCAGTAGTCTAGGGACTAGCGAATCAACAGATACGCAGTATTTT. Translating it yields CASSLGTSESTDTQYF.

This clone has just a few counts. The rearrangement uses TRBV7-2 and TRBJ2-4, with 8 bases lining up with TRBD1. V was pared by 3 bases and J by 2 bases, with 6 bases of the junction left unmatched. Germline V gives CDR1 SGHTA, CDR2 FQGNSA. The CDR3 has 16 amino acids. The CDR3 DNA follows: TGTGCCAGCAGCTTCCGACAGGGGAACCCCAAAAACATTCAGTACTTC. Translation gives CASSFRQGNPKNIQYF.